This T cell receptor beta chain was captured in a study of cytomegalovirus exposure and HLA in healthy donors. The overall study: From HLA-typed donors, an early data release held around 80 million unique TCRs.

Trimming cost V 4 bases and J 5 bases, with 21 bases left between them. Germline V gene data show CDR1 as MGHRA and CDR2 as YSYEKL. The CDR3 spans 17 residues. The PCR used 60 Vbeta and 13 Jbeta primers. The method was immunoSEQ multiplex PCR; TCRdb's version includes in-frame clones alone and lacks a portion of them. The sample gives 95,000 to 150,000 clones, around 74% of which show up once; 30% is in the top ten. The specimen was PBMCs. The V gene is TRBV4-1, the J gene TRBJ2-1, with D maybe TRBD2 (6 bases). The TCR comes from a man in his sixties in good health and CMV-seropositive. CDR3 sequence reads: CASSRAPPGLRNNEQFF. For the CDR3, the DNA is TGCGCCAGCAGCCGAGCCCCACCGGGACTTCGAAACAATGAGCAGTTCTTC.